This entry concerns a single T cell receptor (beta chain). These data are taken from a study of blood T cell repertoires in COVID-19. Study summary: Sites in the United States, Italy and Spain provided acute and convalescent COVID-19 samples. PBMCs, B-cell-depleted T cells, or T cells provided the cDNA or gDNA that made up the material.

This CDR3 spans 18 amino acids. The ends lost 5 bases at V and 1 base at J; junction bases unmatched: 12. The germline gives CDR1 SEHNR, CDR2 FQNEAQ (reference sequence). The participants were between roughly 18 and 89 years old and came from some 23 US areas. TCRdb's copy holds only in-frame clones and misses some; the assay was immunoSEQ multiplex PCR. The sample lists some 240,000 clones, around 81% occurring once. The sequence derives from a man aged 50 to 59 who had recovered from COVID-19. This chain connects TRBV7-9 to TRBJ2-1; TRBD2 agrees at 9 bases. Sequenced input: PBMCs or T cells enriched from blood (not recorded which). The CDR3 nucleotides read TGTGCCAGCAGCGCGCGGGCGGGGGGGCCTACGTCCTACAATGAGCAGTTCTTC. This codes for CASSARAGGPTSYNEQFF.